The T cell receptor (beta chain) described here comes from a study of blood T cell repertoires in COVID-19. Across the whole study: Sites across the United States, Italy and Spain contributed samples from acute and convalescent COVID-19.

Authors' methods: Estimation of nucleated cell counts was performed using reference gene primer amplification. Assay: immunoSEQ multiplex PCR; the TCRdb copy retains only in-frame clones and omits some. D and trimming come from the DNA, and the V and J calls and clone size come from that table. The sample carries roughly 180,000 clones, around 85% recorded once. Germline CDR1 and CDR2: MNHNY and SVGAGI (reference sequence). V was shortened by 8 bases and J by 7 bases, with 12 bases between the two germline ends. The CDR3 sequence is 13 residues long. This clone was observed a few times. This chain connects TRBV6-6 to TRBJ1-6; D perhaps matches TRBD1 (6 bases). This sequence was found in a man between 60 and 75 years old who had recovered from COVID-19. Sequencing was done on a sample of peripheral blood. Here the CDR3 DNA reads TGTGCCAGCTTAAACAGGGAGAATTCACCCCTCCACTTT. Amino acids: CASLNRENSPLHF.